This TCR beta chain is drawn from a study of blood T cells in healthy people across ages. Germline V gene sequence: CDR1 MDHEN, CDR2 SYDVKM. The V gene end was trimmed by 11 bases and the J gene end by 5 bases; junction bases not matched to a gene: 10. The CDR3 has 13 residues. With a J-beta primer mix and a sample-barcoded 5' primer, a second PCR ran roughly 6 to 11 cycles. TCRdb reprocessed the 5' RACE reads via MiXCR and lists one record per CDR3 protein. The sample carries 650,000 to 1,000,000 distinct CDR3 sequences, 35% to 40% recorded once. This clonotype turned up a few times. The chain combines TRBV28 with TRBJ1-2, with 8 bases lining up with TRBD1. The receptor's source is a young man in good health. The material sequenced was blood. The DNA of the CDR3 is TGTGCCGGCTCGGACAGGGATGGATATGGCTACACCTTC. Its translation: CAGSDRDGYGYTF.